The 26 T cell receptor beta chains below were found in one sample sequenced in a study of blood T cell repertoires in COVID-19. Profiling relied on immunoSEQ multiplex PCR, and the TCRdb table lists in-frame clones only, not all of them. The sample lists roughly 260,000 clones; roughly 86% were seen once. Sequencing was carried out using peripheral blood. These receptors all come from a woman between 25 and 40 years old with COVID-19, enrolled during active disease.

This clone was observed a few times. V and J are TRBV7-8 and TRBJ1-1, with D unresolved. Per the germline V gene, CDR1 is SGHVS and CDR2 is FQNEAQ. The length of the CDR3 is 15 residues. With 5 bases removed from V and 3 bases from J, the gap between germline ends came to 16 bases. The CDR3 DNA follows: TGTGCCAGCAGCCCCATTGTGGGCGCCTACACTGAAGCTTTCTTT. This translates into CASSPIVGAYTEAFF.

This clone has just a few counts. V gene TRBV20-1 combines with J gene TRBJ1-1, with 7 bases lining up with TRBD1. CDR3 length: 11 residues. Per the germline V gene, CDR1 is DFQATT and CDR2 is SNEGSKA (reference sequence). CDR3 coding DNA: TGCAGACCGGGACAGCCGGGTGAAGCTTTCTTT. It is translated as CRPGQPGEAFF.

This rearrangement joins TRBV7-3 to TRBJ1-1, with D possibly being TRBD1 (5 bases). CDR1 and CDR2 from the germline V gene are SGHTA and FQGTGA. V gave up 2 bases and J gave up 1 base, with 5 bases separating them. This CDR3 has 13 residues. The CDR3: CASSLQGNTEAFF. The CDR3 nucleotides are TGTGCCAGCAGCTTACAGGGGAACACTGAAGCTTTCTTT.

V usage is TRBV19 and J usage is TRBJ2-2; D is uncertain. The CDR3 is 14 amino acids. V lost 7 bases, J lost 4 bases, and 13 bases lay in between. Germline CDR1 reads LNHDA; CDR2 reads SQIVND (reference sequence). This CDR3 reads CASTVGPGTGELFF. In DNA, the CDR3 is TGTGCCAGTACCGTGGGCCCCGGCACCGGGGAGCTGTTTTTT.

V usage is TRBV28 and J usage is TRBJ1-4, with 8 nucleotides matching TRBD1. Trimming removed 6 bases from V and 5 bases from J; junction bases left unmatched: 5. The germline V gene has CDR1 MDHEN and CDR2 SYDVKM. The length of the CDR3 is 14 residues. CDR3 nucleotide sequence: TGTGCCAGCAGCTTGGACAGGGTAAATGAAAAACTGTTTTTT. It is translated as CASSLDRVNEKLFF.

The chain has TRBV24-1 and TRBJ2-3; 14 bases align to TRBD2. In germline, CDR1 is KGHDR, CDR2 SFDVKD. V was clipped by 3 bases and J by 3 bases; unmatched bases: 16. This CDR3 region has 21 residues. Written as DNA, the CDR3 is TGTGCCACCAGTGATCTCGGGACAGGGACTAGCGGGAGAAAGGGTACAGATACGCAGTATTTT. The encoded protein is CATSDLGTGTSGRKGTDTQYF.

J is TRBJ2-7 and V is TRBV7-2, with 7 bases that match TRBD2. Germline-derived CDR1 and CDR2 are SGHTA and FQGNSA. The CDR3 has 15 amino acids. Germline trimming cut 1 base from V and 2 bases from J; bases unmatched to any gene: 5. The CDR3 is CASSLVTSRAYEQYF. The CDR3 nucleotides are TGTGCCAGCAGCTTAGTGACTAGCAGGGCCTACGAGCAGTACTTC.

There are a few counts of this clone. The V and J genes are TRBV21-1 and TRBJ1-1. TRBV21-1 is assigned pseudogene status. The CDR3 has 15 amino acids. CDR3 nucleotides: TGTGCCAGCAGCAAAGGGAGGGTTAGAAACACTGAAGCTTTCTTT. Protein sequence: CASSKGRVRNTEAFF.

For the CDR3, the DNA is TGTGCCAGCAGCTTATGGGGGGGCACTGAAGCTTTCTTT. Translated, it gives CASSLWGGTEAFF. V usage is TRBV7-3 and J usage is TRBJ1-1; D possibly corresponds to TRBD1 (5 bases). Germline V lookup: CDR1 SGHTA, CDR2 FQGTGA. The CDR3 runs to 13 residues. V lost 2 bases and J lost 4, with 8 bases in between.

The chain carries TRBV6-5 and TRBJ2-3; D remains ambiguous. The CDR3 totals 14 residues. V was pared by 0 bases and J by 6 bases, with 10 bases between. Germline CDR1 is MNHEY and CDR2 is SVGAGI. The CDR3 is CASSYSGRPDTQYF. CDR3 DNA: TGTGCCAGCAGTTACTCGGGCCGCCCGGATACGCAGTATTTT.

The chain has TRBV4-3 and TRBJ2-7; 10 nucleotides align to TRBD1. This CDR3 spans 15 amino acids. Germline trimming cut 2 bases from V and 6 bases from J; bases unmatched to any gene: 7. Germline V CDR1 and CDR2: LGHNA, YSLEER. CDR3 sequence reads: CASSQWGDRGGEQYF. CDR3 coding DNA: TGCGCCAGCAGCCAATGGGGGGACAGGGGTGGCGAGCAGTACTTC.

V is TRBV9 and J is TRBJ2-3; perhaps TRBD1 as D (6 bases). Trimming left V 2 bases short and J 5 bases short, with 15 bases between. The length of the CDR3 is 15 residues. Looked up from germline, CDR1 is SGDLS and CDR2 is YYNGEE. The CDR3 DNA follows: TGTGCCAGCAGCGTGACAGGTAATCCAGTAGATACGCAGTATTTT. Its translation: CASSVTGNPVDTQYF.

The chain combines TRBV10-2 with TRBJ1-6, with D possibly being TRBD1 (6 bases). Germline V lookup: CDR1 WSHSY, CDR2 SAAADI. CDR3 length: 12 residues. V was shortened by 2 bases and J by 16 bases, with 12 bases between the two germline ends. The CDR3 reads CASSEPTGQLHF. CDR3 in DNA: TGCGCCAGCAGTGAGCCCACAGGGCAACTCCACTTT.

This chain joins TRBV6-1 and TRBJ2-7; 9 nucleotides align to TRBD1. J lost 4 bases, V lost 2 bases, and 3 bases had no gene match. In germline, CDR1 is MNHNS, CDR2 SASEGT. This CDR3 is 14 amino acids long. The CDR3 DNA follows: TGTGCCAGCAGTGAATGGACAGGGGCGTACGAGCAGTACTTC. Translated, it gives CASSEWTGAYEQYF.

The chain is built from TRBV19 and TRBJ2-4; 7 nucleotides line up with TRBD2. The CDR3 loop spans 13 amino acids. The germline gives CDR1 LNHDA, CDR2 SQIVND (reference sequence). V was clipped by 2 bases and J by 11 bases; unmatched bases: 6. CDR3 sequence (DNA): TGTGCCAGTAGTATACCGGGGAGGGCCGTTCAGTACTTC. Translating it yields CASSIPGRAVQYF.

The CDR3, as DNA: TGTGCCAGTAACTCGGCGGGAGGGGAGCAGTACTTC. This sequence encodes CASNSAGGEQYF. The chain recombines TRBV19 with TRBJ2-7; 9 bases agree with TRBD2. This CDR3 comprises 12 residues. The junction had 5 bases not matched to a gene; V was cut back by 7 bases and J by 7 bases. Germline V lookup: CDR1 LNHDA, CDR2 SQIVND (reference sequence).

The rearrangement joins TRBV6-6 to TRBJ2-1; D perhaps matches TRBD2 (6 bases). The CDR3 has 14 residues. Trimming cost V 2 bases and J 4 bases, with 9 bases left between them. CDR1 MNHNY and CDR2 SVGAGI come from the germline V gene (reference sequence). CDR3 amino acids: CASSYRERYNEQFF. The CDR3 DNA is TGTGCCAGCAGTTACCGGGAGAGATACAATGAGCAGTTCTTC.

V usage is TRBV29-1 and J usage is TRBJ1-3, with 8 bases fitting TRBD1. The CDR3 is 14 residues long. Germline trimming cut 6 bases from V and 4 bases from J; bases unmatched to any gene: 8. CDR1 and CDR2 (germline): SQVTM, ANQGSEA. CDR3 in DNA: TGCAGCGTGGGGGAGACAGGGGCCGGAAACACCATATATTTT. This codes for CSVGETGAGNTIYF.

This chain uses TRBV2 with TRBJ2-3, with D tentatively TRBD2 (5 bases). CDR1 is SNHLY and CDR2 is FYNNEI in the germline V gene. The V gene lost 4 bases and the J gene lost 1 base, with 9 bases spanning the gap. The CDR3 covers 14 residues. The CDR3 region has the DNA TGTGCCAGCAGTGGAACTAGACGCACAGATACGCAGTATTTT. Amino acid sequence: CASSGTRRTDTQYF.

The chain carries TRBV19 and TRBJ2-1; TRBD2 agrees at 9 bases. Trimming took 4 bases from V and 3 from J; bases not matched to a gene: 1. Germline CDR1 LNHDA, CDR2 SQIVND (reference sequence). This CDR3 is 14 amino acids long. The CDR3 protein is CASSSGRGYNEQFF. DNA of the CDR3: TGTGCCAGTAGTAGCGGGAGGGGCTACAATGAGCAGTTCTTC.

This clone was observed once. The chain carries TRBV21-1 and TRBJ1-1; whether TRBD1, the table's D call, matches the DNA was not checked. TRBV21-1 is a known pseudogene. CDR3 size: 13 residues. The CDR3 region has the DNA TGTGCCAGCCAGCCCAGGGCCTTCCTTGAAGCTTTCTTT. As protein: CASQPRAFLEAFF.

This rearrangement joins TRBV30 to TRBJ2-1; TRBD2 aligns across 7 bases. Germline assignment: CDR1 GTSNPN and CDR2 SVGIG (reference sequence). The V and J ends lost 0 bases and 6 bases, in that order; junction bases with no gene match: 2. The CDR3 extends over 13 amino acids. The CDR3: CAWSVRGVNEQFF. In DNA, the CDR3 is TGTGCCTGGAGTGTACGGGGGGTCAATGAGCAGTTCTTC.

The chain couples TRBV7-2 to TRBJ2-5; 7 positions agree with TRBD2. The CDR3 has 13 amino acids. V shed 1 base, J shed 7 bases, and the junction held 3 bases outside the gene matches. Germline assignment: CDR1 SGHTA and CDR2 FQGNSA. The CDR3 spells CASSLGPGGTQYF. The CDR3 region has the DNA TGTGCCAGCAGCTTAGGACCGGGGGGGACCCAGTACTTC.

This chain connects TRBV30 to TRBJ1-2; 8 bases are shared with TRBD1. This CDR3 spans 14 amino acids. Germline values: CDR1 GTSNPN, CDR2 SVGIG (reference sequence). Unmatched junction bases numbered 6, after V lost 4 bases and J lost 2 bases. The chain's CDR3 is CAWTSQGANYGYTF. The CDR3 DNA follows: TGTGCCTGGACATCGCAGGGGGCCAACTATGGCTACACCTTC.

The chain employs TRBV13 and TRBJ2-5; 8 bases are a match to TRBD2. Looked up from germline, CDR1 is PRHDT and CDR2 is FYEKMQ (reference sequence). The CDR3 consists of 19 residues. V lost 4 bases to trimming and J lost 0 bases; unmatched junction nucleotides: 16. As DNA, the CDR3 is TGTGCCAGCAGCTCCGCTGCAGGGACTAGAGGTATTGACCAAGAGACCCAGTACTTC. Encoded protein: CASSSAAGTRGIDQETQYF.

This chain connects TRBV9 to TRBJ1-5, with no clear D. Germline V CDR1 and CDR2: SGDLS, YYNGEE. The CDR3 extends over 13 amino acids. Between the trimmed V and J ends, which lost 3 bases and 3 bases, there was a span of 7 bases. The CDR3 spells CASSGSVNQPQHF. CDR3 nucleotides: TGTGCCAGCAGCGGCAGCGTCAATCAGCCCCAGCATTTT. Combining the CDR3 with reference TRBV9 and TRBJ1-5 gives the whole variable domain DSGVTQTPKHLITATGQRVTLRCSPRSGDLSVYWYQQSLDQGLQFLIQYYNGEERAKGNILERFSAQQFPDLHSELNLSSLELGDSALYFCASSGSVNQPQHFGDGTRLSIL.